This entry describes one T cell receptor beta chain. The data stem from a study of cytomegalovirus exposure and HLA in healthy donors. In the PCR, 60 Vbeta and 13 Jbeta primers were used. Sequenced by immunoSEQ multiplex PCR; TCRdb stores in-frame clones only, minus some. Found here are 120,000 or so clones, 15% of them singletons; the top ten hold 1.5% to 2%. Source material: PBMCs. The receptor comes from a woman aged 18 to 35 in good health and CMV-seronegative.

The CDR3 loop reads CASSSYFGGEGEKLFF. In nucleotides, the CDR3 is TGCGCCAGCAGCTCCTACTTCGGGGGAGAGGGTGAAAAACTGTTTTTT. The chain links TRBV4-3 to TRBJ1-4; perhaps TRBD1 as D (5 bases). Germline loops: CDR1 LGHNA, CDR2 YSLEER. The CDR3 is 16 amino acids. The ends were cut back, 5 bases at V and 7 bases at J, with 20 bases in the middle.